This T cell receptor (beta chain) is from a study of blood T cell repertoires in COVID-19 (dated by TCRdb to about 2020). With respect to the entire study: The collaborator samples originated in the United States, Italy and Spain and spanned the acute and convalescent phases of COVID-19. Nearly every sample came with metadata listing a de-identified subject ID, COVID-19 status, age in years and sex. The repertoires were released in a freely available public database intended as a resource for research on the immune response to SARS-CoV-2. The prospective study material was composed of cDNA or gDNA derived from T cells, B-cell-depleted T cells, or PBMCs. HLA class I and class II types, where available, came from metadata supplied by the sample provider rather than from assay-based typing. The samples were drawn from two sources: the first 160 participants of the ongoing ImmuneRACE study, and 1,254 subjects contributed by 6 global collaborators. Deeply sampled blood TCRbeta repertoires from subjects exposed to, actively infected with, or recovered from COVID-19 were included in the dataset. Broad study findings and their caveats: Clinical and demographic metadata were provided uncurated, with the amount varying by source and participant.

TCRbeta CDR3 regions were amplified from genomic DNA using the immunoSEQ Assay, a bias-controlled multiplex PCR. As for the authors' bioinformatics: Within the assay, amplification of reference gene primers was used to estimate how many nucleated cells each sample contained. Sequence reads were collapsed and filtered to measure the absolute abundance of every unique TCRbeta CDR3 rearrangement. For each sample, productive Simpson clonality was calculated as the square root of Simpson's diversity index over productive rearrangements. TCRdb re-hosts the immuneACCESS table, in-frame sequences only. Its copies lack some clones; in the studies checked, an unresolved V gene accounts for under half of them, and the cause for the rest is not known. V and J calls and clone size are copied from that table; D and trimming were computed from the DNA. A total of 30,000 to 35,000 clones appear in this sample, over 75% of them only once. Clones ranked in the top ten supply around 40% of the sample.

Each collaborating institution followed its own protocols to collect whole blood in K2EDTA tubes. For TCRbeta analysis, collaborators shipped samples in one of three forms: frozen whole blood, isolated PBMCs, or DNA extracted from either of those sample types. In the case of this clone: It has no known antigen specificity. Base qualities were left out, and no much larger clone turns up one base away.

The TCR sequence derives from a human donor in a cohort sampled during active COVID-19. The material sequenced was peripheral blood.

The DNA sequence is TGTGCCAGCAGCCGAGGGTTGGGAACGGGTAATGAAAAACTGTTTTTT. Its amino acids are CASSRGLGTGNEKLFF. The rearrangement combines TRBV5-5 with TRBJ1-4, with no confident D gene call. According to the germline V gene (reference sequence), CDR1 reads SGHKS and CDR2 reads YYEKEE. V was cut back by 4 bases and J by 4 bases, leaving a gap of 17 bases between them. Including cysteine and phenylalanine, the CDR3 has 16 amino acids. Only the CDR3 part of the read is kept: 48 bases, read in frame from the first base.